The clone carrying this TCR beta chain was detected once. The CDR3 extends over 19 amino acids. The V and J ends lost 2 bases and 3 bases, in that order; junction bases with no gene match: 10. The germline CDR1 and CDR2 sequences are MNHEY and SMNVEV (reference sequence). The sample belongs to a study of blood T cell repertoires in COVID-19. Study background: T cells, B-cell-depleted T cells, or PBMCs supplied cDNA or gDNA.

Only in-frame clones appear in the TCRdb table, and some are missing; sequencing was by immunoSEQ multiplex PCR. The data contain more than 90,000 clones, around 80% of them singletons. This rearrangement joins TRBV27 to TRBJ2-1; 13 positions match TRBD2. This sequence originates from a man aged 50 to 59 with acute or convalescent COVID-19. Sequencing was done on a sample of peripheral blood. The CDR3 nucleotides read TGTGCCAGCAGTTTACTTGGGACTAGCGGGAATAGTGGCTACAATGAGCAGTTCTTC. The encoded protein is CASSLLGTSGNSGYNEQFF.